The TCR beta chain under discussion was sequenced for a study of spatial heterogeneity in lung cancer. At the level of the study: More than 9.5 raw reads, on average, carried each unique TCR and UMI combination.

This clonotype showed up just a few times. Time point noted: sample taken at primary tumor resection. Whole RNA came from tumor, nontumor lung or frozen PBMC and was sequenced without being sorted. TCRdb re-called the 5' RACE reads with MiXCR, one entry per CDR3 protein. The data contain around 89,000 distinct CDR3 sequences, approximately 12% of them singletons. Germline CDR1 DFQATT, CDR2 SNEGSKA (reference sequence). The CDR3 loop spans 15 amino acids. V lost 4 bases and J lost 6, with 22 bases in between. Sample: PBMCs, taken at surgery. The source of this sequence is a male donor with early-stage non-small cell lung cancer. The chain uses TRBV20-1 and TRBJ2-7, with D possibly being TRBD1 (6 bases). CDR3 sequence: CSATSQGQIQREQYF. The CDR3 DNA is TGCAGTGCTACCAGTCAGGGACAAATCCAGCGCGAGCAGTACTTC.